The next 27 T cell receptor beta chains were all read from a single sample in a study of cytomegalovirus exposure and HLA in healthy donors. 60 Vbeta and 13 Jbeta primers were used in PCR. Repertoires were generated with immunoSEQ multiplex PCR, while TCRdb's copy carries only in-frame clones and drops some. There are approximately 150,000 clones in the sample; around 78% occur only once, and 1% lies in the top ten. The sample consisted of PBMCs. The receptors here all came from a woman aged 40 to 50 in good health and CMV-seronegative.

This chain links TRBV13 with TRBJ1-2, with 7 bases lining up with TRBD1. V lost 5 bases, J lost 0 bases, and 6 bases stayed unmatched. The germline gives CDR1 PRHDT, CDR2 FYEKMQ (reference sequence). The CDR3 runs 15 residues. Here the CDR3 DNA reads TGTGCCAGCAGCGAAACAGGGGTTACTAACTATGGCTACACCTTC. Translating gives CASSETGVTNYGYTF.

V and J are TRBV4-1 and TRBJ2-1; 10 nucleotides match TRBD2. This CDR3 contains 18 residues. Germline trimming cut 3 bases from V and 5 bases from J; bases unmatched to any gene: 13. Germline lookup yields CDR1 MGHRA and CDR2 YSYEKL. This CDR3 reads CASSQRGLAGEFNNEQFF. The CDR3 bases are TGCGCCAGCAGCCAGAGGGGGCTAGCGGGAGAATTTAACAATGAGCAGTTCTTC.

This clone was picked up one time. The chain recombines TRBV6-1 with TRBJ2-7; D is perhaps TRBD1 (5 bases). Germline V CDR1 and CDR2: MNHNS, SASEGT. This CDR3 has 13 residues. V was pared by 10 bases and J by 3 bases, with 16 bases between. Here the CDR3 reads CATHWQGSYEQYF. The CDR3 DNA sequence: TGTGCCACGCACTGGCAGGGAAGCTACGAGCAGTACTTC.

In DNA, the CDR3 is TGTGCCAGCAGCTTGAGCCAGGGACATTTAGGGGAGCAGTTCTTC. Translation: CASSLSQGHLGEQFF. The gene calls are TRBV7-9 and TRBJ2-1; maybe TRBD1 (6 bases). V dropped 3 bases and J dropped 10 bases, with 19 bases sitting between them. Germline V gives CDR1 SEHNR, CDR2 FQNEAQ (reference sequence). This CDR3 is built from 15 residues.

The gene calls are TRBV6-6 and TRBJ2-1; 13 bases are a match to TRBD2. This CDR3 contains 15 residues. Germline V gene sequence: CDR1 MNHNY, CDR2 SVGAGI (reference sequence). J lost 5 bases, V lost 10 bases, and 8 bases had no gene match. CDR3 sequence: CATSGGTSGNNEQFF. The CDR3 DNA reads as TGTGCCACTTCGGGGGGGACTAGCGGGAACAATGAGCAGTTCTTC.

This clone has a handful of counts. The J gene is TRBJ2-4, the V gene TRBV6-1, with D unresolved. This CDR3 is built from 13 residues. CDR1 and CDR2 from the germline V gene are MNHNS and SASEGT. V lost 6 bases, J lost 6 bases, and 12 bases lay in between. CDR3 residues: CASRQTLGNIQYF. CDR3 nucleotides: TGTGCCAGCAGGCAGACACTGGGAAACATTCAGTACTTC.

This clone was observed a few times. The chain employs TRBV11-2 and TRBJ2-3, with 14 bases lining up with TRBD2. The germline CDR1 and CDR2 sequences are SGHAT and FQNNGV. After removal of 5 bases from V and 5 bases from J, the junction contained 3 bases not matched to a gene. The CDR3 contains 15 residues. The DNA of the CDR3 is TGTGCCAGCAGCCTGGGACTAGCGGGAGTAGATACGCAGTATTTT. As protein: CASSLGLAGVDTQYF.

The V and J genes are TRBV10-3 and TRBJ1-5; D possibly corresponds to TRBD1 (5 bases). Germline lookup yields CDR1 ENHRY and CDR2 SYGVKD. CDR3 length equals 13 residues. The V gene lost 11 bases and the J gene lost 5 bases, with 16 bases spanning the gap. CDR3 sequence reads: CALAVLGDQPQHF. The CDR3 nucleotides read TGTGCCCTCGCCGTGTTAGGGGATCAGCCCCAGCATTTT.

V gene TRBV19 combines with J gene TRBJ2-1, with 13 bases fitting TRBD2. The length of the CDR3 is 15 residues. Germline V gives CDR1 LNHDA, CDR2 SQIVND (reference sequence). The junction had 1 base not matched to a gene; V was cut back by 6 bases and J by 2 bases. The CDR3, as DNA: TGTGCCAGTAGAGGGACTAGCGGGACCTACAATGAGCAGTTCTTC. Protein sequence: CASRGTSGTYNEQFF.

This sequence joins TRBV11-3 and TRBJ1-1; TRBD1 matches 8 bases. This CDR3 has 13 residues. Germline V gene sequence: CDR1 SGHNT, CDR2 YENEEA. The trim removed 8 bases at V and 5 bases at J, leaving 7 bases unmatched. The CDR3 DNA sequence: TGTGCCAGCCAGGGACAGGTGTCGACTGAAGCTTTCTTT. Amino acids: CASQGQVSTEAFF.

The chain employs TRBV7-9 and TRBJ2-1; TRBD2 matches at 8 bases. This CDR3 contains 16 residues. The V gene's germline CDR1 is SEHNR and CDR2 FQNEAQ (reference sequence). J was trimmed by 7 bases and V by 5 bases; bases with no gene match: 13. CDR3 DNA sequence: TGTGCCAGCAGCAACGGGACTAGAGCGATGGGGAATGAGCAGTTCTTC. This sequence encodes CASSNGTRAMGNEQFF.

The chain combines TRBV9 with TRBJ2-2; perhaps TRBD2 as D (6 bases). This CDR3 is built from 17 residues. Germline V lookup: CDR1 SGDLS, CDR2 YYNGEE. Trimming stripped 3 bases from V and 0 bases from J, with 15 bases between. This chain's CDR3 is CASSEGTGGSNTGELFF. CDR3 DNA: TGTGCCAGCAGCGAGGGGACTGGCGGGTCGAACACCGGGGAGCTGTTTTTT.

V and J are TRBV4-2 and TRBJ1-2; D unresolved. Per the germline V gene, CDR1 is LGHNA and CDR2 is YNFKEQ. With 0 bases removed from V and 8 bases from J, the gap between germline ends came to 7 bases. CDR3 length equals 12 residues. The CDR3 reads CASSQDLKGYTF. Written as DNA, the CDR3 is TGTGCCAGCAGCCAAGATCTAAAGGGCTACACCTTC.

The chain links TRBV19 to TRBJ1-1; D not resolved. V lost 10 bases, J lost 7 bases, and 13 bases lay in between. The germline gives CDR1 LNHDA, CDR2 SQIVND (reference sequence). The CDR3 has 11 amino acids. DNA for the CDR3: TGTGCCACCCGTTCGTTAGATGAAGCTTTCTTT. Protein: CATRSLDEAFF.

This chain links TRBV11-2 with TRBJ1-1; D possibly corresponds to TRBD1 (6 bases). Trimming removed 5 bases from V and 4 bases from J, with 14 bases in between. Germline V lookup: CDR1 SGHAT, CDR2 FQNNGV. The CDR3 has 14 amino acids. CDR3 residues: CASSDYRVGTEAFF. CDR3 bases: TGTGCCAGCAGCGACTACAGGGTAGGCACTGAAGCTTTCTTT.

This chain links TRBV9 with TRBJ1-1, with 7 bases matching TRBD1. CDR1 and CDR2 from the germline V gene are SGDLS and YYNGEE. V was clipped by 0 bases and J by 8 bases; unmatched bases: 1. The CDR3 runs 12 residues. The CDR3 protein is CASSVGTGEAFF. The DNA for the CDR3 is TGTGCCAGCAGCGTAGGGACAGGCGAAGCTTTCTTT.

The chain employs TRBV27 and TRBJ2-1, with 8 bases matching TRBD2. CDR3 size: 13 residues. Germline CDR1 reads MNHEY; CDR2 reads SMNVEV (reference sequence). Written as DNA, the CDR3 is TGTGTCACCGGGACTAGGGTGTACAATGAGCAGTTCTTC. Protein: CVTGTRVYNEQFF.

V usage is TRBV28 and J usage is TRBJ2-1, with 8 bases lining up with TRBD2. Germline loops: CDR1 MDHEN, CDR2 SYDVKM. CDR3 length: 15 residues. V was clipped by 4 bases and J by 5 bases; unmatched bases: 7. The CDR3 DNA follows: TGTGCCAGCAGTTCCGCGGGAGGTGTACACAATGAGCAGTTCTTC. Protein: CASSSAGGVHNEQFF.

The V and J genes are TRBV28 and TRBJ2-5; D not certain. The CDR3 totals 11 residues. CDR1 and CDR2 from the germline V gene are MDHEN and SYDVKM. Trimming removed 6 bases from V and 3 bases from J, with 5 bases in between. The DNA of the CDR3 is TGTGCCAGCAGACAGAAAGAGACCCAGTACTTC. This codes for CASRQKETQYF.

This rearrangement joins TRBV5-1 to TRBJ2-2, with a weak D call TRBD2 (7 bases). This CDR3 is built from 16 residues. Per the germline V gene, CDR1 is SGHRS and CDR2 is YFSETQ. V lost 0 bases, J lost 0 bases, and 9 bases lay in between. CDR3 nucleotides: TGCGCCAGCAGCTTGGGGGGGGGCGCGAACACCGGGGAGCTGTTTTTT. It encodes CASSLGGGANTGELFF.

This clone was observed once. In DNA, the CDR3 is TGCAGCGTAGTACGACTAGCCGCGGGAGGAGGGACCCAGTACTTC. Amino acids: CSVVRLAAGGGTQYF. This chain connects TRBV29-1 to TRBJ2-5; 8 bases map to TRBD2. Germline loops: CDR1 SQVTM, CDR2 ANQGSEA. The V gene end was trimmed by 6 bases and the J gene end by 7 bases; junction bases not matched to a gene: 16. The length of the CDR3 is 15 residues.

This clone was seen more than once but under ten times. This chain uses TRBV28 with TRBJ2-1; D gene uncertain. The germline V and J ends were trimmed by 8 bases and 3 bases, with 8 bases remaining between them. CDR3 length: 12 amino acids. Germline V CDR1 and CDR2: MDHEN, SYDVKM. The CDR3 reads CASGRVYNEQFF. The DNA of the CDR3 is TGTGCCAGCGGTAGAGTCTACAATGAGCAGTTCTTC. The variable domain in full, with the rest retrieved from reference TRBV28 and TRBJ2-1, is DVKVTQSSRYLVKRTGEKVFLECVQDMDHENMFWYRQDPGLGLRLIYFSYDVKMKEKGDIPEGYSVSREKKERFSLILESASTNQTSMYLCASGRVYNEQFFGPGTRLTVL.

The CDR3 DNA reads TGTGCCAGCCCTCGGGAGGATCATTCTGGAAACACCATATATTTT. Translating it yields CASPREDHSGNTIYF. The rearrangement joins TRBV6-4 to TRBJ1-3; D call uncertain. Germline assignment: CDR1 MRHNA and CDR2 SNTAGT. The germline V and J ends were trimmed by 8 bases and 1 base, with 15 bases remaining between them. This CDR3 spans 15 amino acids.

The V call is TRBV29-1, the J call TRBJ2-3; D uncertain. This CDR3 spans 13 amino acids. V gave up 1 base and J gave up 0 bases, with 5 bases separating them. Germline CDR1 and CDR2: SQVTM and ANQGSEA. The CDR3 region is CSVEVASTDTQYF. The CDR3 region has the DNA TGCAGCGTTGAAGTGGCTAGCACAGATACGCAGTATTTT.

This chain links TRBV5-4 with TRBJ2-3, with TRBD2 matching 11 bases. The CDR3 has 16 amino acids. V shed 4 bases, J shed 11 bases, and the junction held 15 bases outside the gene matches. Germline CDR1 reads SGHNT; CDR2 reads YYREEE (reference sequence). The CDR3 sequence: CASSANSGRAIVEQYF. The DNA for the CDR3 is TGTGCCAGCAGCGCCAATAGCGGGAGGGCCATAGTGGAGCAGTATTTT. The whole variable domain, filled in from reference TRBV5-4 and TRBJ2-3, reads ETGVTQSPTHLIKTRGQQVTLRCSSQSGHNTVSWYQQALGQGPQFIFQYYREEENGRGNFPPRFSGLQFPNYSSELNVNALELDDSALYLCASSANSGRAIVEQYFGPGTRLTVL.

The chain employs TRBV18 and TRBJ2-1; 9 bases fit TRBD1. After removal of 3 bases from V and 6 bases from J, the junction contained 6 bases not matched to a gene. The CDR3 is 15 amino acids. The germline V gene encodes CDR1 KGHSH and CDR2 LQKENI. The CDR3 loop reads CASSPGTGRVNEQFF. CDR3 nucleotides: TGTGCCAGCTCACCCGGGACAGGGCGGGTCAATGAGCAGTTCTTC.

This clone was detected a few times. The V call is TRBV2, the J call TRBJ2-5; 7 bases agree with TRBD2. Germline V CDR1 and CDR2: SNHLY, FYNNEI. The CDR3 extends over 13 amino acids. J lost 4 bases, V lost 4 bases, and 3 bases had no gene match. CDR3 amino acids: CASSGLAGETQYF. CDR3 nucleotide sequence: TGTGCCAGCAGTGGGTTAGCGGGAGAGACCCAGTACTTC.